This T cell receptor beta chain is drawn from a study of blood T cells in healthy people across ages. This clonotype has at least ten counts. CDR1 is MDHEN, CDR2 SYDVKM, per germline. V shed 5 bases and J shed 4 bases, with 23 bases lying between them. CDR3 length equals 17 residues. Together with a sample-barcoded 5' primer, a J-beta primer mix was included in a second PCR lasting about 7 to 11 cycles. TCRdb re-called the 5' RACE reads with MiXCR, one entry per CDR3 protein. The sample records hundreds of thousands of distinct CDR3 sequences, under 25% being singletons. The sequencing sample was made of blood. This chain links TRBV28 with TRBJ1-2; weak D call: TRBD1 (6 bases). This receptor was taken from a man between 65 and 85 years old in good health. CDR3 amino acids: CASSTPGHQTRSYGYTF. For the CDR3, the DNA is TGTGCCAGCAGTACCCCGGGACACCAAACCCGATCCTATGGCTACACCTTC.